This T cell receptor (beta chain) emerged from a study of cytomegalovirus exposure and HLA in healthy donors. Study findings and constraints: Later on, an analysis found that several of the most significant clusters appeared to be linked to common viral pathogens, which included parvovirus B19.

V gave up 2 bases and J gave up 4 bases; unmatched junction bases: 9. The germline V gene has CDR1 MNHNS and CDR2 SASEGT. The CDR3 has 17 amino acids. 13 Jbeta primers and 60 Vbeta primers were used for the PCR. TCRdb's copy holds only in-frame clones and misses some; the assay was immunoSEQ multiplex PCR. The sample holds some 120,000 clones, around 70% seen once. About this clone: Its antigen is currently unknown.

Sample: PBMCs. This sequence originates from a man under 40 in good health and CMV-seropositive. The chain recombines TRBV6-1 with TRBJ1-5; TRBD1 matches at 9 bases. The CDR3 loop reads CASSESRDRAMNQPQHF. Here the CDR3 DNA reads TGTGCCAGCAGTGAATCGAGGGACAGGGCCATGAATCAGCCCCAGCATTTT.